The rows below give T cell receptor beta chains drawn from one sample of a study of cytomegalovirus exposure and HLA in healthy donors. The assay was immunoSEQ multiplex PCR, and TCRdb's table has in-frame clones only and misses some. The repertoire holds 180,000 or so clones, about four fifths seen once, with about 1.9% in the top ten. Sequenced sample: PBMCs. Every receptor here comes from a young woman in good health and CMV-seronegative. Both conserved end residues are part of each CDR3. The D gene is left open where the match is weak. Clone size is shown for a subset of rows, as once, few, many or a class of expanded clone.

NA	TRBV7-9	NA	TRBJ2-7	CASSPLLRGEQYF	TGTGCCAGCAGCCCACTCCTCAGGGGCGAGCAGTACTTC
few	TRBV4-2	NA	TRBJ2-7	CASSHSLQGQSSYEQYF	TGTGCCAGCAGCCATTCATTACAGGGACAAAGCTCCTACGAGCAGTACTTC
NA	TRBV2	TRBD2	TRBJ2-2	CASLRTSGGTMNTGELFF	TGTGCCAGCCTTAGGACTAGCGGGGGTACTATGAACACCGGGGAGCTGTTTTTT
NA	TRBV30	NA	TRBJ1-1	CAWSGRATEAFF	TGTGCCTGGAGTGGCAGGGCCACTGAAGCTTTCTTT
NA	TRBV6-5	NA	TRBJ1-2	CASSTAGTSHGYTF	TGTGCCAGCAGTACAGCCGGGACAAGTCATGGCTACACCTTC
NA	TRBV29-1	TRBD2	TRBJ2-7	CSVAGASGSYEQYF	TGCAGCGTTGCGGGGGCTAGCGGGTCCTACGAGCAGTACTTC
once	TRBV27	TRBD1	TRBJ2-7	CASSGVGTGLEQYF	TGTGCCAGCAGTGGGGTCGGGACAGGTCTTGAGCAGTACTTC
NA	TRBV7-2	NA	TRBJ1-6	CASSSATGGNSPLHF	TGTGCCAGCAGCTCAGCGACAGGTGGTAATTCACCCCTCCACTTT
NA	TRBV7-6	TRBD1	TRBJ1-4	CASGTGQGHEKLFF	TGTGCCAGCGGCACGGGACAGGGACATGAAAAACTGTTTTTT
NA	TRBV19	TRBD1	TRBJ1-4	CASRGQLNEKLFF	TGTGCCAGTAGGGGACAGCTTAATGAAAAACTGTTTTTT
once	TRBV18	NA	TRBJ1-2	CASSSSWRAEGYTF	TGTGCCAGCTCGTCGTCCTGGAGGGCGGAGGGCTACACCTTC
once	TRBV27	TRBD1	TRBJ2-1	CASRGGQGVYNEQFF	TGTGCCAGCAGGGGTGGGCAGGGGGTCTACAATGAGCAGTTCTTC
NA	TRBV28	TRBD2	TRBJ2-5	CASTTQLAGGETQYF	TGTGCCAGCACCACCCAACTAGCGGGGGGGGAGACCCAGTACTTC
few	TRBV10-2	TRBD2	TRBJ2-7	CASSESSGGAVYEQYF	TGCGCCAGCAGTGAGAGTAGCGGGGGGGCCGTTTACGAGCAGTACTTC
NA	TRBV7-2	TRBD1	TRBJ1-3	CASSLGQGAGNTIYF	TGTGCCAGCAGCTTAGGTCAGGGGGCCGGAAACACCATATATTTT
NA	TRBV6-1	TRBD1	TRBJ2-3	CASSAYRGSTDTQYF	TGTGCCAGCAGTGCCTACAGGGGAAGCACAGATACGCAGTATTTT
NA	TRBV10-1	NA	TRBJ2-1	CARSTISDSYNEQFF	TGCGCCAGGAGTACTATTTCGGACAGTTACAATGAGCAGTTCTTC
NA	TRBV7-6	TRBD2	TRBJ2-1	CASSTRTSGGYNEQFF	TGTGCCAGCAGCACCCGGACTAGCGGGGGGTACAATGAGCAGTTCTTC
NA	TRBV7-6	TRBD2	TRBJ2-5	CASSSTRHPGGGQETQYF	TGTGCCAGCAGCTCTACGCGCCACCCCGGGGGAGGGCAAGAGACCCAGTACTTC
NA	TRBV7-2	NA	TRBJ2-5	CASSLGVGAKTQYF	TGTGCCAGCAGCTTAGGTGTGGGGGCAAAGACCCAGTACTTC
NA	TRBV9	TRBD2	TRBJ2-7	CASSPHPGGEQYF	TGTGCCAGCAGCCCTCACCCGGGGGGCGAGCAGTACTTC
few	TRBV4-1	TRBD1	TRBJ1-4	CASSLRQGTNEKLFF	TGCGCCAGCAGCCTACGACAGGGAACGAATGAAAAACTGTTTTTT
NA	TRBV7-2	NA	TRBJ2-1	CASSPTGTPSYNEQFF	TGTGCCAGCAGCCCCACCGGGACTCCCTCCTACAATGAGCAGTTCTTC
NA	TRBV19	NA	TRBJ1-3	CASSSNSGTGNTIYF	TGTGCCAGTAGTTCCAATTCAGGGACTGGAAACACCATATATTTT
once	TRBV5-1	NA	TRBJ2-1	CASSPTLGVDEQFF	TGCGCCAGCAGCCCTACCCTAGGGGTGGATGAGCAGTTCTTC
NA	TRBV6-1	TRBD1	TRBJ1-4	CASSETGGDNEKLFF	TGTGCCAGCAGTGAAACAGGGGGCGATAATGAAAAACTGTTTTTT
NA	TRBV30	NA	TRBJ1-2	CAAAGGSNYGYTF	TGTGCAGCCGCCGGGGGGTCTAACTATGGCTACACCTTC
once	TRBV29-1	TRBD1	TRBJ2-1	CSVGTGTPYNEQFF	TGCAGCGTTGGGACAGGGACCCCTTACAATGAGCAGTTCTTC
NA	TRBV21-1	NA	TRBJ2-7	CASSKAGRLAGRHEQYF	TGTGCCAGCAGCAAAGCGGGTAGACTAGCGGGGAGGCACGAGCAGTACTTC
once	TRBV25-1	TRBD2	TRBJ2-3	CASSEYGSGAVGTQYF	TGTGCCAGCAGTGAATACGGTAGCGGGGCGGTCGGTACGCAGTATTTT
NA	TRBV11-2	NA	TRBJ1-2	CASSLDGLGYTF	TGTGCCAGCAGCTTAGACGGGTTGGGCTACACCTTC
once	TRBV7-8	NA	TRBJ2-1	CASSARIRGNEQFF	TGTGCCAGCAGCGCCCGGATCAGGGGCAATGAGCAGTTCTTC
NA	TRBV4-3	NA	TRBJ2-7	CASSQDLAYEQYF	TGCGCCAGCAGCCAAGATCTCGCCTACGAGCAGTACTTC
NA	TRBV4-1	NA	TRBJ1-6	CASSQEEGSPLHF	TGCGCCAGCAGCCAAGAAGAGGGATCACCCCTCCACTTT
once	TRBV7-8	NA	TRBJ2-5	CASQAGETQYF	TGTGCCAGCCAGGCGGGAGAGACCCAGTACTTC
NA	TRBV6-1	TRBD1	TRBJ2-4	CASSEALMGTGAAKNIQYF	TGTGCCAGCAGTGAAGCGTTAATGGGGACAGGGGCGGCCAAAAACATTCAGTACTTC
NA	TRBV6-1	TRBD1	TRBJ1-2	CASRPTGTVGYTF	TGTGCCAGCAGACCGACAGGGACAGTCGGCTACACCTTC
NA	TRBV4-1	NA	TRBJ1-2	CASSQEPGLDYGYTF	TGCGCCAGCAGCCAAGAACCGGGACTTGACTATGGCTACACCTTC
few	TRBV18	NA	TRBJ2-7	CASSPVQTAYEQYF	TGTGCCAGCTCACCGGTCCAGACAGCCTACGAGCAGTACTTC
few	TRBV9	TRBD1	TRBJ2-4	CASSSPQKGGAAKNIQYF	TGTGCCAGCAGCTCCCCACAAAAAGGGGGCGCCGCCAAAAACATTCAGTACTTC
NA	TRBV21-1	NA	TRBJ1-2	CASSRRTGVDYGYTF	TGTGCCAGCAGCAGACGGACAGGCGTTGACTATGGCTACACCTTC
few	TRBV27	NA	TRBJ1-1	CASSWGLNTEAFF	TGTGCCAGCAGCTGGGGGCTGAACACTGAAGCTTTCTTT
NA	TRBV19	TRBD1	TRBJ1-2	CASTRGGGGYGYTF	TGTGCCAGTACCCGAGGGGGCGGCGGCTATGGCTACACCTTC
once	TRBV19	TRBD1	TRBJ2-5	CASSATGVTQYF	TGTGCCAGTAGTGCTACAGGGGTGACCCAGTACTTC
NA	TRBV30	TRBD1	TRBJ1-4	CAWSVQGNEKLFF	TGTGCCTGGAGTGTACAGGGGAATGAAAAACTGTTTTTT
NA	TRBV4-3	TRBD2	TRBJ2-5	CASSQSLAGAQETQYF	TGCGCCAGCAGCCAGTCACTAGCGGGGGCTCAAGAGACCCAGTACTTC
once	TRBV9	TRBD1	TRBJ2-7	CASSVGTAYEQYF	TGTGCCAGCAGCGTGGGGACAGCCTACGAGCAGTACTTC
NA	TRBV5-1	TRBD1	TRBJ2-3	CASSLARSGQGATDTQYF	TGCGCCAGCAGCTTGGCGAGGTCGGGACAGGGGGCCACAGATACGCAGTATTTT
NA	TRBV18	NA	TRBJ2-7	CASCAKWGQAEQYF	TGTGCCAGCTGCGCGAAGTGGGGGCAGGCCGAGCAGTACTTC
NA	TRBV7-9	NA	TRBJ2-3	CASTSTEGYTDTQYF	TGTGCCAGCACCTCAACGGAGGGTTACACAGATACGCAGTATTTT
NA	TRBV30	NA	TRBJ2-5	CAWSVNGKTQYF	TGTGCCTGGAGTGTAAACGGGAAGACCCAGTACTTC
NA	TRBV30	NA	TRBJ2-6	CAWSVSGANVLTF	TGTGCCTGGAGCGTCTCTGGGGCCAACGTCCTGACTTTC
few	TRBV9	NA	TRBJ2-3	CASSARDYTDTQYF	TGTGCCAGCAGCGCCCGAGATTATACAGATACGCAGTATTTT
NA	TRBV25-1	TRBD1	TRBJ1-4	CASRDRRYEKLFF	TGTGCCAGCCGGGACAGGCGTTATGAAAAACTGTTTTTT